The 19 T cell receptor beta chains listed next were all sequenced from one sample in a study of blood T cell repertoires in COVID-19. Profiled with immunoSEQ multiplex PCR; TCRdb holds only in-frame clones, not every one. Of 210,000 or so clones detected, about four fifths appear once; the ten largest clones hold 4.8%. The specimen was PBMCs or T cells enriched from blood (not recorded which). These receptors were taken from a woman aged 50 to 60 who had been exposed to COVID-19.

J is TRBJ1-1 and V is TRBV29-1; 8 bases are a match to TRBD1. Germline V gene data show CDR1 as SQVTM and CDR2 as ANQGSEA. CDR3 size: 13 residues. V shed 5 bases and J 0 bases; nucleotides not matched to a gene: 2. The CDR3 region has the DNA TGCAGCGTTCGGGACAGGCTGAACACTGAAGCTTTCTTT. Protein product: CSVRDRLNTEAFF.

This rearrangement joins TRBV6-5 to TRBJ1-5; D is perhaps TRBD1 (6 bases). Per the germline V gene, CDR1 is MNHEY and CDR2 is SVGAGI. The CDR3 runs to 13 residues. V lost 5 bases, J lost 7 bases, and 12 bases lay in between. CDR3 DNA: TGTGCCAGCAGTACAGGGTTAAGGCAGCCCCAGCATTTT. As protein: CASSTGLRQPQHF.

CDR3 bases: TGCGCCAGCAGCAGGATGGGTCTCAGGGGCACCGGGGAGCTGTTTTTT. Translating gives CASSRMGLRGTGELFF. V and J are TRBV5-1 and TRBJ2-2; D may be TRBD1 (6 bases). The CDR3 has 16 amino acids. Trimming shortened V by 4 bases and J by 4 bases, and 17 bases separated the two germline ends. CDR1 is SGHRS, CDR2 YFSETQ, per germline.

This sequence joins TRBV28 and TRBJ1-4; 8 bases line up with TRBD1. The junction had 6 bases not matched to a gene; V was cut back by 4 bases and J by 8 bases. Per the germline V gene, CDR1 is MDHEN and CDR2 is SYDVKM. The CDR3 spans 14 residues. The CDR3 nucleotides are TGTGCCAGCAGTTCAGACAGGGGTGGCGAAAAACTGTTTTTT. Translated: CASSSDRGGEKLFF. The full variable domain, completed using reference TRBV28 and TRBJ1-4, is DVKVTQSSRYLVKRTGEKVFLECVQDMDHENMFWYRQDPGLGLRLIYFSYDVKMKEKGDIPEGYSVSREKKERFSLILESASTNQTSMYLCASSSDRGGEKLFFGSGTQLSVL.

The CDR3 is CASRRGQEAPHTF. The DNA for the CDR3 is TGTGCCAGCCGCCGGGGACAGGAGGCCCCACACACCTTC. The chain employs TRBV27 and TRBJ1-2; 8 nucleotides align to TRBD1. Trimming at V came to 8 bases and at J to 12 bases, leaving 14 bases not matched to a gene. The CDR3 consists of 13 residues. Germline loops: CDR1 MNHEY, CDR2 SMNVEV (reference sequence).

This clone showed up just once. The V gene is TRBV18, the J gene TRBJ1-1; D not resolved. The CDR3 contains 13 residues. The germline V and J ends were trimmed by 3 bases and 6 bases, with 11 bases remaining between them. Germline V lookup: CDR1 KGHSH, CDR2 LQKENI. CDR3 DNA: TGTGCCAGCTCACCTAGGCGGGAGGCTGAAGCTTTCTTT. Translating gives CASSPRREAEAFF.

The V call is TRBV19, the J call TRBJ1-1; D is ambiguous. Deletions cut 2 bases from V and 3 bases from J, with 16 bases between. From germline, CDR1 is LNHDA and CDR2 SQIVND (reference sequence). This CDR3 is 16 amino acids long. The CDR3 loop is CASSIYSLQADTEAFF. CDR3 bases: TGTGCCAGTAGTATATACTCCCTTCAAGCGGACACTGAAGCTTTCTTT.

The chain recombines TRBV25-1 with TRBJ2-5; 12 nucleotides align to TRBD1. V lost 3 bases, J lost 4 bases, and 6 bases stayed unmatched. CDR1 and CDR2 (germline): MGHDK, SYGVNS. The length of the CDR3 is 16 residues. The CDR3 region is CASSDAGQGAGETQYF. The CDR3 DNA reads TGTGCCAGCAGTGACGCGGGACAGGGGGCTGGAGAGACCCAGTACTTC. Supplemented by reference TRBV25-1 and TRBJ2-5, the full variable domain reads EADIYQTPRYLVIGTGKKITLECSQTMGHDKMYWYQQDPGMELHLIHYSYGVNSTEKGDLSSESTVSRIRTEHFPLTLESARPSHTSQYLCASSDAGQGAGETQYFGPGTRLLVL.

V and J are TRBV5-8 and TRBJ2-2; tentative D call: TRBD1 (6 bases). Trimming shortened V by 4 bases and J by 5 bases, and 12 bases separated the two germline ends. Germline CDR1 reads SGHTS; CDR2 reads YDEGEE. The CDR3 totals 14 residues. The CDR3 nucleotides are TGTGCCAGCAGCCTGGACAGCCCAACCGGGGAGCTGTTTTTT. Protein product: CASSLDSPTGELFF.

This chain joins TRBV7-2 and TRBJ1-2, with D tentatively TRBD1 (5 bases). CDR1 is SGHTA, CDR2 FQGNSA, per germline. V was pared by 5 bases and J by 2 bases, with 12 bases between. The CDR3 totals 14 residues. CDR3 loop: CASSPRVWNYGYTF. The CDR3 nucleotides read TGTGCCAGCAGCCCCAGGGTTTGGAACTATGGCTACACCTTC.

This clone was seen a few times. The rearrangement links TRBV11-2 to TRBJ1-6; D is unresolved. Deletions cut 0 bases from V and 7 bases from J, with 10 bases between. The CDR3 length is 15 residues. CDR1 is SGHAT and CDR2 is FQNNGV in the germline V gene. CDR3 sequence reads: CASSLEEADNSPLHF. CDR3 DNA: TGTGCCAGCAGCTTAGAGGAGGCGGACAATTCACCCCTCCACTTT.

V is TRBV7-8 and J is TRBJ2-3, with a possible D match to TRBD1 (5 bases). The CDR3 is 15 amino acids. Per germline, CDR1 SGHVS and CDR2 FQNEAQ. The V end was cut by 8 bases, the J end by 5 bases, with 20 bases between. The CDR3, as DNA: TGTGCCAGCTCGGAACGGAGAGTCACAGGAGATACGCAGTATTTT. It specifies CASSERRVTGDTQYF.

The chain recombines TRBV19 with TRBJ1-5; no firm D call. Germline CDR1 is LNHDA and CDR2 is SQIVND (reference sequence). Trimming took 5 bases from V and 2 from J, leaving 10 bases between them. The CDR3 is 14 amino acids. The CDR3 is CASSRTGGNQPQHF. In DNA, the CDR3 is TGTGCCAGTAGTCGGACTGGGGGCAATCAGCCCCAGCATTTT. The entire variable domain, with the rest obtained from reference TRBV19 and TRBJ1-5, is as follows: DGGITQSPKYLFRKEGQNVTLSCEQNLNHDAMYWYRQDPGQGLRLIYYSQIVNDFQKGDIAEGYSVSREKKESFPLTVTSAQKNPTAFYLCASSRTGGNQPQHFGDGTRLSIL.

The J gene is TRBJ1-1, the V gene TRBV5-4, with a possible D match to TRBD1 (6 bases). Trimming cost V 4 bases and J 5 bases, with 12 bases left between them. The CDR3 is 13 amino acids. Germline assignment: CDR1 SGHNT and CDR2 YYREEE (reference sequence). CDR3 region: CASSPQGRTEAFF. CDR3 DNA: TGTGCCAGCAGCCCTCAGGGGCGGACTGAAGCTTTCTTT.

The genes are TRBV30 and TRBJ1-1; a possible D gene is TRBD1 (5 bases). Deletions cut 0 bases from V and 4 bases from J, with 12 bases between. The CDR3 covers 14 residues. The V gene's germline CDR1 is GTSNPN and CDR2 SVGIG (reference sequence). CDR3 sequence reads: CAWSVGGWSTEAFF. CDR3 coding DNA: TGTGCCTGGAGTGTGGGGGGTTGGAGCACTGAAGCTTTCTTT.

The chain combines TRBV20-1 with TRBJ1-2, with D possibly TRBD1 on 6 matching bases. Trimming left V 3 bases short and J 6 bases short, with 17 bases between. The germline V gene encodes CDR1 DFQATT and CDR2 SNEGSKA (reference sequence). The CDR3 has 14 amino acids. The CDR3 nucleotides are TGCAGTGCTAGTCGTGGGGGGGGCGGCCATGGCTACACCTTC. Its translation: CSASRGGGGHGYTF.

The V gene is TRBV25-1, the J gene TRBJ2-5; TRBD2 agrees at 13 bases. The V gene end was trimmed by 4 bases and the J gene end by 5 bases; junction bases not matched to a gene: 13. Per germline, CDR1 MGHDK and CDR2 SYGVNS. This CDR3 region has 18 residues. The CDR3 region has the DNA TGTGCCAGCAGTGCACCGACTAGCGGGGGGTTTCTGGTCGAGACCCAGTACTTC. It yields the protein CASSAPTSGGFLVETQYF. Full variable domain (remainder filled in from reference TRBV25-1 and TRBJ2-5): EADIYQTPRYLVIGTGKKITLECSQTMGHDKMYWYQQDPGMELHLIHYSYGVNSTEKGDLSSESTVSRIRTEHFPLTLESARPSHTSQYLCASSAPTSGGFLVETQYFGPGTRLLVL.

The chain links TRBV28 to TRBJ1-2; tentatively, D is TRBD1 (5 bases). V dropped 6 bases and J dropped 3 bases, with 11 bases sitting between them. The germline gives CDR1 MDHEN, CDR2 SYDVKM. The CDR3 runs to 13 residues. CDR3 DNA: TGTGCCAGCAGGGCTGGGGGGGACTATGGCTACACCTTC. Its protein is CASRAGGDYGYTF.

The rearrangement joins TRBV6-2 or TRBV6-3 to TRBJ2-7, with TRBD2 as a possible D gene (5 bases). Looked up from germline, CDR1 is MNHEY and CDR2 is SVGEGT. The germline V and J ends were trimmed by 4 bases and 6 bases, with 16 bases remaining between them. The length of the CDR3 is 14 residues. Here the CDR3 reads CASSSVLKGSEQYF. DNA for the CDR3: TGTGCCAGCAGTTCGGTCCTAAAAGGGAGCGAGCAGTACTTC.